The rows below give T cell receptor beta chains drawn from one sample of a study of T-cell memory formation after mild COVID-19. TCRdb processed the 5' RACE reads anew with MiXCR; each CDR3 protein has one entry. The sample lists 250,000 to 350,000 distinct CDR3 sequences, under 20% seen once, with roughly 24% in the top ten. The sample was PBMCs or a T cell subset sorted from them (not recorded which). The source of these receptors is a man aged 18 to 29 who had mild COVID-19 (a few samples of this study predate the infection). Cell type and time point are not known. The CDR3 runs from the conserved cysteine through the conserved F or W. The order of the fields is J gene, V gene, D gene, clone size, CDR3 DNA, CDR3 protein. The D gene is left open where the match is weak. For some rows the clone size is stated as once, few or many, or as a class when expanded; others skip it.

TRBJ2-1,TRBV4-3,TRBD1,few,TGCGCCAGCAGCCGCGGACAGGGACCAGGCAATGAGCAGTTCTTC,CASSRGQGPGNEQFF
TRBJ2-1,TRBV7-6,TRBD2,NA,TGTGCCAGCAGCAAGACTAGCGGGGGCACCTACAATGAGCAGTTCTTC,CASSKTSGGTYNEQFF
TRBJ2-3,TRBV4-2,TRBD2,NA,TGTGCCAGCAGCCTCAAGGCGGCTAGCGGGGGGATGGCTCATCCCGATACGCAGTATTTT,CASSLKAASGGMAHPDTQYF
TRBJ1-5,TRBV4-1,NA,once,TGCGCCAGCAGCCAAGCGGAGTCGCCTAGGGATCAGCCCCAGCATTTT,CASSQAESPRDQPQHF
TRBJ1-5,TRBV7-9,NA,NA,TGTGCCAGCAGCCTCATTTCCGATACAGCCCAGCATTTT,CASSLISDTAQHF
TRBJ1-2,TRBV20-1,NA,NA,TGCAGTGCCGGGGGACCCGGCTCGGACTATGGCTACACCTTC,CSAGGPGSDYGYTF
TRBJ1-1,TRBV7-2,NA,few,TGTGCCAGCAGCTGGCGCGAGGGAGCTGAAGCTTTCTTT,CASSWREGAEAFF
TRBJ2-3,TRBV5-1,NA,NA,TGCGCCAGCAGCCTCGCGGGACTCCGAAGTACAGATACGCAGTATTTT,CASSLAGLRSTDTQYF
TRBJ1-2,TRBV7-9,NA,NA,TGTGCCAGCAGCTTAGAAGGGGGGACCGGCTACACCTTC,CASSLEGGTGYTF
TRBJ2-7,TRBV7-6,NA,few,TGTGCCAGCAGCTTAGAGTCCGTAAGCTACGAGCAGTACTTC,CASSLESVSYEQYF
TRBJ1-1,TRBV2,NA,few,TGTGCCAGCAGCCTAACCGGACCTCTCTTGCCTTTCTTT,CASSLTGPLLPFF
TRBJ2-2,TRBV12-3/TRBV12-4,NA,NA,TGTGCCAGCAGTTCCAGGGGGGGTACCGGGGAGCTGTTTTTT,CASSSRGGTGELFF
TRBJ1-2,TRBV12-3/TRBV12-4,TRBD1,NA,TGTGCCAGCAGTCCACAGGCAGGGGGCGACTATGGCTACACCTTC,CASSPQAGGDYGYTF